The 9 T cell receptor beta chains presented below share a single source sample, sequenced in a study of CXCR3-negative and CXCR3-positive naive CD8 T cells. Regarding the study as a whole: Comparison of naive cells showed more hydrophobic TRB CDR3s in CXCR3-positive than in CXCR3-negative naive cells.

What these receptors recognize is not known. The method, 5' RACE with UMI labels, was used to prepare the TRB cDNA libraries. After re-calling the 5' RACE reads, TCRdb lists one entry per CDR3 protein, DNA absent. The sample data list some 120,000 distinct CDR3 sequences. The sample taken for sequencing was naive CXCR3+ CD8+ T cells from blood. The subset: CD45RO-CCR7+CD27+CD95- naive CD8+ T cells expressing CXCR3 (TNR3+). These receptors were obtained from a human donor in good health. Some clones in this sample may be carry-over from other donors' samples.

The chain combines TRBV5-1 with TRBJ2-3; lacking DNA, the TRBD2 call made by TCRdb goes unchecked. CDR1 is SGHRS and CDR2 is YFSETQ in the germline V gene. The length of the CDR3 is 17 residues. CDR3 loop: CASSLLGTSGGGDTQYF.

The chain carries TRBV28 and TRBJ2-2; the TCRdb call, TRBD2, lacks DNA for checking. This CDR3 spans 16 amino acids. The germline V gene has CDR1 MDHEN and CDR2 SYDVKM. This CDR3 reads CASSLSFSGGPGELFF.

The chain is built from TRBV6-2 or TRBV6-3 and TRBJ1-2; TCRdb reports TRBD1, a call that lacks DNA to check it against. Germline CDR1 and CDR2: MNHEY and SVGEGT. The length of the CDR3 is 17 residues. CDR3 residues: CASSYSYTTGEGYGYTF.

The genes are TRBV29-1 and TRBJ1-2. Germline assignment: CDR1 SQVTM and CDR2 ANQGSEA. The CDR3 consists of 14 residues. CDR3 loop: CSVEDPGEDYGYTF.

The CDR3 sequence is CASSLTMVREAFF. The chain joins TRBV7-9 to TRBJ1-1. This CDR3 spans 13 amino acids. The germline V gene encodes CDR1 SEHNR and CDR2 FQNEAQ (reference sequence).

This chain joins TRBV7-2 and TRBJ2-1; the TRBD2 assignment by TCRdb is unverifiable without DNA. CDR1 is SGHTA, CDR2 FQGNSA, per germline. The length of the CDR3 is 15 residues. This CDR3 is CASSPLAGGHSEQFF.

The chain employs TRBV20-1 and TRBJ2-1; with no DNA, the TCRdb D assignment of TRBD1 cannot be verified. Per germline, CDR1 DFQATT and CDR2 SNEGSKA (reference sequence). This CDR3 has 13 residues. CDR3 sequence reads: CSARPRAGNEQFF.

This sequence joins TRBV29-1 and TRBJ2-1; TCRdb's D call, TRBD1, is unchecked because there is no DNA. The CDR3 runs 13 residues. The germline CDR1 and CDR2 sequences are SQVTM and ANQGSEA. CDR3: CSVEVGVWNEQFF.

The chain couples TRBV29-1 to TRBJ2-1. CDR3 length: 12 amino acids. Germline CDR1 SQVTM, CDR2 ANQGSEA. CDR3 region: CSVSSSYNEQFF.